This entry lists 5 T cell receptor beta chains sequenced from one sample in a study of blood T cell repertoires in COVID-19. Data came from immunoSEQ multiplex PCR; TCRdb stores just in-frame clones and leaves some out. This table holds about 24,000 clones, 85% to 90% found once. Sequencing was performed on peripheral blood. The receptors were sampled from a man between 70 and 80 years old with COVID-19, enrolled during active disease.

This chain links TRBV5-1 with TRBJ1-5, with unresolved D. The CDR3 extends over 15 amino acids. Trimming stripped 1 base from V and 6 bases from J, with 14 bases between. Germline V gene data show CDR1 as SGHRS and CDR2 as YFSETQ. The CDR3 DNA reads TGCGCCAGCAGCTTGTCCCCCGGGTTCGCTCAGCCCCAGCATTTT. Protein sequence: CASSLSPGFAQPQHF. The whole variable domain, remainder taken from reference TRBV5-1 and TRBJ1-5, is KAGVTQTPRYLIKTRGQQVTLSCSPISGHRSVSWYQQTPGQGLQFLFEYFSETQRNKGNFPGRFSGRQFSNSRSEMNVSTLELGDSALYLCASSLSPGFAQPQHFGDGTRLSIL.

This rearrangement joins TRBV4-1 to TRBJ2-1; 10 nucleotides align to TRBD2. CDR1 MGHRA and CDR2 YSYEKL come from the germline V gene. CDR3 size: 16 residues. V was clipped by 0 bases and J by 4 bases; unmatched bases: 3. CDR3 in amino acids: CASSQEIAGGYNEQFF. CDR3 DNA sequence: TGCGCCAGCAGCCAAGAGATAGCGGGGGGATACAATGAGCAGTTCTTC.

This clone was counted once. The V call is TRBV6-5, the J call TRBJ1-2; perhaps TRBD1 as D (6 bases). The CDR3 runs 13 residues. The germline V and J ends were trimmed by 2 bases and 2 bases, with 6 bases remaining between them. The germline gives CDR1 MNHEY, CDR2 SVGAGI. In DNA, the CDR3 is TGTGCCAGCAGTTACCAGGGGAACTATGGCTACACCTTC. Amino acids: CASSYQGNYGYTF.

J is TRBJ2-7 and V is TRBV4-1, with a tentative D call TRBD2 (6 bases). CDR1 is MGHRA and CDR2 is YSYEKL in the germline V gene. The V end was cut by 1 base, the J end by 4 bases, with 8 bases between. The CDR3 totals 13 residues. DNA for the CDR3: TGCGCCAGCAGCCAAGTCGGGGGTTACGAGCAGTACTTC. Encoded protein: CASSQVGGYEQYF.

For the CDR3, the DNA is TGTGCCAGCAGCAAAGGACAGGGGCTTGGGGTTGGCAATCAGCCCCAGCATTTT. This sequence encodes CASSKGQGLGVGNQPQHF. This sequence joins TRBV7-8 and TRBJ1-5; 9 bases align to TRBD1. J lost 2 bases, V lost 5 bases, and 13 bases had no gene match. This CDR3 has 18 residues. Germline assignment: CDR1 SGHVS and CDR2 FQNEAQ.